This paragraph covers one TCR beta chain sequence. The clone's antigen remains unknown. Reads for this sample came from a NextSeq 550. The Human TCR Profiling Kit (MiLaboratory) was used to make UMI-labeled 5' RACE TRB cDNA libraries. cDNA synthesis used the entire amount of extracted RNA, and PCR amplification then used the entire amount of cDNA produced. Libraries were prepared in parallel with an identical number of PCR cycles. The original pipeline was this. MIGEC and MiXCR extracted about 53,000 +/- 10,000 unique UMI-labeled TRB cDNA molecules per library, requiring at least two reads per UMI. On average, 40,000 +/- 10,000 functional in-frame TRB CDR3 nucleotide clonotypes lacking stop codons were found per library. After downsampling to 5000 UMI-labeled TRB molecules per sample, diversity metrics, including normalized Shannon-Wiener and Chao1, were computed in VDJtools. VDJtools computed clonotype-size-weighted physicochemical properties of the central five CDR3 residues: interaction energy, strength, volume and Kidera factor 4. TCRdb reprocessed the raw reads; every CDR3 protein sequence is a single record, and DNA is not supplied. The V and J calls reflect TCRdb's pipeline rather than the authors' work. The sample's own table lists about 98,000 distinct CDR3 sequences. The ten largest make up roughly 0.99% of the sample.

The data were obtained in a study of CXCR3-negative and CXCR3-positive naive CD8 T cells (dated by TCRdb to about 2019). For the wider study: In total, 130 million to 150 million TRB reads were obtained, corresponding to roughly 1.5 +/- 0.3 million reads per library. The diversity and physicochemical repertoire analyses included around 10 donors pooled from two independent experiments. Naive subsets from about 5 donors and memory cells from 3 donors were included in the TRBV-TRBJ cluster analysis.

Each CD8+ T cell subset was flow-sorted in triplicate, and some 310,000 cells per subset were placed directly into RLT lysis buffer. Naive CD8+ T cells were defined stringently as CD45RO-CCR7+CD27+CD95- to exclude memory contaminants. Using standard density gradient centrifugation, peripheral blood mononuclear cells were isolated from buffy coats. Naive CXCR3-negative and CXCR3-positive CD8+ T cells were flow-sorted on a FACSAria III. Total RNA was extracted from sorted cells with an RNeasy Mini Kit. The research as a whole found: Within the same donor, TRBV-TRBJ usage looked similar between naive CXCR3-negative and CXCR3-positive cells, but memory cells had distinct patterns. Comparably high repertoire diversity was found in both naive subsets, whereas much lower repertoire diversity was found in memory CD8+ T cells. CXCR3 expression partially decreased after cryopreservation, so most assays used freshly isolated PBMCs. Compared with CXCR3-negative naive cells, CXCR3-positive naive cells had TRB CDR3s with higher hydrophobicity (lower Kidera factor 4), lower energy, and higher strength and volume indices. Surface CD5, linked to self-reactivity in mice, was comparable between naive subsets; TCR interaction strength was therefore also inferred from TRB CDR3 physicochemical properties.

The CDR3 starts with the cysteine, ends with the phenylalanine, and has 15 residues. Only the protein is available. Via the germline V gene (reference sequence), CDR1 is SEHNR and CDR2 FQNEAQ. The rearrangement combines TRBV7-9 with TRBJ2-3; as DNA is missing, the TRBD2 call by TCRdb cannot be tested. Sequencing was performed on naive CXCR3+ CD8+ T cells from blood. Taken with the paper, the label for cell subset or site translates to: CD45RO-CCR7+CD27+CD95- naive CD8+ T cells expressing CXCR3 (TNR3+). The TCR originated in a human donor in good health. Some clones in this sample may be carry-over from other donors' samples. The CDR3 corresponds to CASSFTGGPADTQYF. The CDR3 plus the reference TRBV7-9 and TRBJ2-3 genes for the other parts give the full variable domain: DTGVSQNPRHKITKRGQNVTFRCDPISEHNRLYWYRQTLGQGPEFLTYFQNEAQLEKSRLLSDRFSAERPKGSFSTLEIQRTEQGDSAMYLCASSFTGGPADTQYFGPGTRLTVL.